Each of the 22 T cell receptor beta chains below was sequenced from the same sample in a study of blood T cell repertoires in COVID-19. Profiled with immunoSEQ multiplex PCR; TCRdb holds only in-frame clones, not every one. The data show about 180,000 clones, around 83% seen once. The sample taken for sequencing was peripheral blood. These receptors came from a woman aged 50 to 60 with COVID-19, enrolled during active disease.

The genes are TRBV2 and TRBJ2-5, with no clear D. The germline V gene has CDR1 SNHLY and CDR2 FYNNEI. Trimming removed 7 bases from V and 5 bases from J, with 14 bases in between. The CDR3 has 13 amino acids. Here the CDR3 reads CASTPTGGETQYF. The CDR3 bases are TGTGCCAGCACCCCCACGGGTGGCGAGACCCAGTACTTC.

The chain joins TRBV28 to TRBJ2-3; 7 positions match TRBD2. CDR3 length: 15 amino acids. With 6 bases clipped from V and 2 bases from J, the junction kept 8 bases outside the gene matches. CDR1 is MDHEN, CDR2 SYDVKM, per germline. The CDR3 region is CASRPRDYYTDTQYF. As DNA, the CDR3 is TGTGCCAGCAGACCCCGGGACTATTACACAGATACGCAGTATTTT. The complete variable domain, with remaining parts taken from reference TRBV28 and TRBJ2-3, reads DVKVTQSSRYLVKRTGEKVFLECVQDMDHENMFWYRQDPGLGLRLIYFSYDVKMKEKGDIPEGYSVSREKKERFSLILESASTNQTSMYLCASRPRDYYTDTQYFGPGTRLTVL.

The chain joins TRBV4-2 to TRBJ1-1; D is unclear. Germline assignment: CDR1 LGHNA and CDR2 YNFKEQ. The V gene lost 4 bases and the J gene lost 3 bases, with 15 bases spanning the gap. The CDR3 is made up of 15 amino acids. This chain's CDR3 is CASSPLDGLDTEAFF. Here the CDR3 DNA reads TGTGCCAGCAGCCCTCTCGACGGGTTGGACACTGAAGCTTTCTTT.

In this sample, this clone turned up a few times. V is TRBV7-2 and J is TRBJ2-1; D not certain. Germline V lookup: CDR1 SGHTA, CDR2 FQGNSA. The germline V and J ends were trimmed by 1 base and 6 bases, with 16 bases remaining between them. The CDR3 extends over 16 amino acids. The CDR3: CASSLGSYITRNEQFF. Written as DNA, the CDR3 is TGTGCCAGCAGCTTAGGTAGCTATATTACTCGCAATGAGCAGTTCTTC.

The chain combines TRBV7-2 with TRBJ2-7; D is undetermined. Germline V CDR1 and CDR2: SGHTA, FQGNSA. The length of the CDR3 is 14 residues. V lost 2 bases and J lost 4, with 12 bases in between. The CDR3 DNA sequence: TGTGCCAGCAGCTTACCGCAGGATCGATACGAGCAGTACTTC. The encoded protein is CASSLPQDRYEQYF.

The chain uses TRBV7-2 and TRBJ1-3; 8 positions match TRBD1. Germline trimming cut 3 bases from V and 3 bases from J; bases unmatched to any gene: 7. The length of the CDR3 is 16 residues. Germline CDR1 reads SGHTA; CDR2 reads FQGNSA. CDR3 region: CASSFGQGLFGNTIYF. The CDR3 DNA sequence: TGTGCCAGCAGCTTTGGACAGGGTTTATTTGGAAACACCATATATTTT.

The genes are TRBV5-1 and TRBJ1-3; D possibly corresponds to TRBD1 (5 bases). Trimming stripped 1 base from V and 3 bases from J, with 11 bases between. CDR1 and CDR2 from the germline V gene are SGHRS and YFSETQ. The CDR3 has 15 residues. The CDR3 spells CASSLTEGLGNTIYF. The CDR3 bases are TGCGCCAGCAGCTTGACGGAGGGGCTTGGAAACACCATATATTTT.

The chain has TRBV6-5 and TRBJ2-3, with 8 nucleotides matching TRBD2. CDR1 and CDR2 from the germline V gene are MNHEY and SVGAGI. J was trimmed by 4 bases and V by 5 bases; bases with no gene match: 5. This CDR3 contains 14 residues. CDR3 residues: CASSQRGISDTQYF. DNA for the CDR3: TGTGCCAGCAGTCAGCGGGGGATCTCAGATACGCAGTATTTT.

The chain couples TRBV3-1 (or the pseudogene TRBV3-2) to TRBJ1-1; possibly TRBD1 for D (5 bases). The CDR3 has 12 residues. Germline V gives CDR1 LGHDT, CDR2 YNNKEL (reference sequence). V lost 4 bases and J 11 bases, leaving 14 bases between the germline ends. The CDR3 loop is CASSPGGETAFF. CDR3 in DNA: TGTGCCAGCAGCCCCGGGGGGGAGACGGCTTTCTTT.

This clone occurred once. This chain's CDR3 is CASSRKDRRINNSNQPQHF. The DNA of the CDR3 is TGCGCCAGCAGCCGCAAGGACAGGCGAATTAATAATAGCAATCAGCCCCAGCATTTT. The chain recombines TRBV5-1 with TRBJ1-5; 7 positions agree with TRBD1. The V and J ends lost 4 bases and 0 bases, in that order; junction bases with no gene match: 16. CDR3 length: 19 amino acids. Germline CDR1 reads SGHRS; CDR2 reads YFSETQ. Looking up the rest from reference TRBV5-1 and TRBJ1-5 gives the full variable domain: KAGVTQTPRYLIKTRGQQVTLSCSPISGHRSVSWYQQTPGQGLQFLFEYFSETQRNKGNFPGRFSGRQFSNSRSEMNVSTLELGDSALYLCASSRKDRRINNSNQPQHFGDGTRLSIL.

A remark on this clone: Other DNA sequences in this specimen translate into the identical CDR3. The chain carries TRBV5-1 and TRBJ1-1; 10 nucleotides agree with TRBD1. Germline V lookup: CDR1 SGHRS, CDR2 YFSETQ. The CDR3 length is 15 residues. Trimming cost V 3 bases and J 2 bases; bases outside gene matches: 4. The DNA for the CDR3 is TGCGCCAGCAGCTGGACAGGGGGACGTAACACTGAAGCTTTCTTT. This sequence encodes CASSWTGGRNTEAFF.

The V call is TRBV11-2, the J call TRBJ1-2; 9 bases line up with TRBD1. The germline gives CDR1 SGHAT, CDR2 FQNNGV. The CDR3 runs 13 residues. V lost 5 bases to trimming and J lost 6 bases; unmatched junction nucleotides: 4. The CDR3 is CASSVTGGDGYTF. Here the CDR3 DNA reads TGTGCCAGCAGCGTGACAGGGGGGGATGGCTACACCTTC.

The chain employs TRBV6-2 or TRBV6-3 and TRBJ2-1; 9 nucleotides agree with TRBD1. V gave up 6 bases and J gave up 4 bases; unmatched junction bases: 7. Germline V CDR1 and CDR2: MNHEY, SVGEGT. The CDR3 extends over 15 amino acids. CDR3 DNA: TGTGCCAGCAGCCCCGGGACAGGGCTATACAATGAGCAGTTCTTC. Translated, it gives CASSPGTGLYNEQFF.

V gene TRBV5-8 combines with J gene TRBJ2-7; D might be TRBD1 (6 bases). This CDR3 region has 13 residues. Trimming shortened V by 5 bases and J by 1 base, and 10 bases separated the two germline ends. CDR1 is SGHTS, CDR2 YDEGEE, per germline. CDR3 residues: CASRQGPSYEQYF. For the CDR3, the DNA is TGTGCCAGCAGACAGGGTCCATCCTACGAGCAGTACTTC. Looking up the rest from reference TRBV5-8 and TRBJ2-7 gives the full variable domain: EAGVTQSPTHLIKTRGQQATLRCSPISGHTSVYWYQQALGLGLQFLLWYDEGEERNRGNFPPRFSGRQFPNYSSELNVNALELEDSALYLCASRQGPSYEQYFGPGTRLTVT.

This clone was observed a single time. The gene calls are TRBV4-3 and TRBJ2-7, with TRBD2 as a possible D gene (8 bases). There are 15 residues in the CDR3. In germline, CDR1 is LGHNA, CDR2 YSLEER. V gave up 5 bases and J gave up 2 bases, with 16 bases separating them. The CDR3 protein is CASSASGGGPYEQYF. The CDR3 nucleotides read TGCGCCAGCAGCGCCTCGGGAGGGGGCCCCTACGAGCAGTACTTC.

The V gene is TRBV27, the J gene TRBJ2-5, with 8 bases lining up with TRBD1. This CDR3 contains 15 residues. Trimming cost V 8 bases and J 5 bases; bases outside gene matches: 13. CDR1 is MNHEY and CDR2 is SMNVEV in the germline V gene (reference sequence). The CDR3 nucleotides are TGTGCCAGCCCCCACCACAGGGGGGTGGTTGAGACCCAGTACTTC. Translated, it gives CASPHHRGVVETQYF.

This clone was observed a few times. This chain joins TRBV3-1 (or the pseudogene TRBV3-2) and TRBJ1-1; weak D call: TRBD1 (6 bases). This CDR3 region has 13 residues. Germline V gives CDR1 LGHDT, CDR2 YNNKEL (reference sequence). Trimming left V 8 bases short and J 3 bases short, with 13 bases between. CDR3 in amino acids: CASGSGGHTEAFF. In DNA, the CDR3 is TGTGCCAGCGGTAGCGGGGGCCACACTGAAGCTTTCTTT.

The V and J genes are TRBV24-1 and TRBJ2-5; 10 nucleotides line up with TRBD2. This CDR3 contains 15 residues. Germline lookup yields CDR1 KGHDR and CDR2 SFDVKD. Unmatched junction bases numbered 5, after V lost 7 bases and J lost 1 base. The CDR3 sequence is CATSDSGGSQETQYF. The CDR3 nucleotides are TGTGCCACCAGCGATAGCGGGGGGAGCCAAGAGACCCAGTACTTC.

This clone was observed a few times. The chain recombines TRBV6-7 with TRBJ2-5; tentatively, D is TRBD1 (6 bases). TRBV6-7 is filed as an ORF, its function uncertain. This CDR3 has 14 amino acids. Between the trimmed V and J ends, which lost 7 bases and 1 base, there was a span of 13 bases. Here the CDR3 DNA reads TGTGCCAGCACCACAGGGTTGGGCCAAGAGACCCAGTACTTC. This translates into CASTTGLGQETQYF.

The chain links TRBV3-1 (or the pseudogene TRBV3-2) to TRBJ2-2; 11 nucleotides line up with TRBD2. Germline V gene sequence: CDR1 LGHDT, CDR2 YNNKEL (reference sequence). V dropped 3 bases and J dropped 1; count of bases not matched to a gene: 4. The CDR3 runs 17 residues. CDR3 region: CASSQHLAGGNTGELFF. The DNA of the CDR3 is TGTGCCAGCAGCCAGCATCTAGCGGGGGGGAACACCGGGGAGCTGTTTTTT.

The chain links TRBV27 to TRBJ1-1; TRBD1 aligns across 11 bases. Germline V lookup: CDR1 MNHEY, CDR2 SMNVEV (reference sequence). V shed 1 base and J 0 bases; nucleotides not matched to a gene: 10. This CDR3 spans 19 amino acids. The DNA for the CDR3 is TGTGCCAGCAGTTTATTTCCTCCGGGACAGGGGGTGTTGAACACTGAAGCTTTCTTT. Amino acids: CASSLFPPGQGVLNTEAFF.

CDR3 bases: TGCGCCAGCAGCTTGAGGGGGGGCACCGGGGAGCTGTTTTTT. Amino acids: CASSLRGGTGELFF. The chain links TRBV5-1 to TRBJ2-2; a weak D match, TRBD2 (7 bases). With 1 base removed from V and 4 bases from J, the gap between germline ends came to 8 bases. CDR1 is SGHRS and CDR2 is YFSETQ in the germline V gene. The CDR3 is 14 residues long.